Detailed here is one TCR beta chain. This sample is part of a study of control samples from healthy donors and cancer patients. Sequenced by immunoSEQ multiplex PCR; TCRdb stores in-frame clones only, minus some. The sample contains roughly 370,000 clones, 75% to 95% of which appear only once. The CDR3 extends over 14 amino acids. Germline assignment: CDR1 LNHDA and CDR2 SQIVND (reference sequence). V was clipped by 5 bases and J by 6 bases; unmatched bases: 4. This sequence was found in a middle-aged man with head and neck cancer. The genes are TRBV19 and TRBJ2-2, with TRBD1 matching over 9 bases. The sample taken for sequencing was PBMCs. CDR3 coding DNA: TGTGCCAGTAGTTGGGGACAGGGTCCCGGGGAGCTGTTTTTT. Its translation: CASSWGQGPGELFF.